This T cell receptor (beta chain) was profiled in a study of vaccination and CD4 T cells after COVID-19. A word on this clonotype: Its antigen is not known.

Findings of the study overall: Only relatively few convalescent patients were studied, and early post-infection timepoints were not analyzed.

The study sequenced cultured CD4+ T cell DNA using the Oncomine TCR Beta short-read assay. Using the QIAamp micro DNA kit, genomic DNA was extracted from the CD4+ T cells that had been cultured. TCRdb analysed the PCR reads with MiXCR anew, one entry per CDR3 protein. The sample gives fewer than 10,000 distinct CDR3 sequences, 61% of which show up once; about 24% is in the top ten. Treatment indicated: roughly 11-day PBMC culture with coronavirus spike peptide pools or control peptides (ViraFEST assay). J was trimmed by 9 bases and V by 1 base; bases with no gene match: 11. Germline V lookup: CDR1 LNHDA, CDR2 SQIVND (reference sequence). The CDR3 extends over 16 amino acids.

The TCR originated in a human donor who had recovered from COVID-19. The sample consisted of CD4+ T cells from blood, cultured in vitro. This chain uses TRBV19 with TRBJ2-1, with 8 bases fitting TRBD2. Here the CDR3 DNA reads TGTGCCAGTAGTATAGGTATCGGACGGGGGGGTGTTGAGCAGTTCTTC. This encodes CASSIGIGRGGVEQFF. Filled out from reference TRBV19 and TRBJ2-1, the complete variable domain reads DGGITQSPKYLFRKEGQNVTLSCEQNLNHDAMYWYRQDPGQGLRLIYYSQIVNDFQKGDIAEGYSVSREKKESFPLTVTSAQKNPTAFYLCASSIGIGRGGVEQFFGPGTRLTVL.